By share, the clone carrying this T cell receptor beta chain ranks as large. Antigen specificity is unknown. This record comes from a study of T cell repertoires in aging, cancer and after chemotherapy. Overall study context: Donor ages fell into six groups from 30 or younger up to 70 or older.

TCR beta rearrangements were amplified from peripheral blood genomic DNA. Between the trimmed V and J ends, which lost 5 bases and 4 bases, there was a span of 15 bases. The CDR3 loop spans 14 amino acids. Germline CDR1 reads MNHEY; CDR2 reads SMNVEV (reference sequence). Study results and caveats: Healthy donors lost TCR diversity with age mainly through richness, cancer patients through richness and evenness. Median generation probability rose over the chemotherapy interval in each cancer cohort, suggesting rebound thymic output. Age-matched healthy donors had significantly more diverse, less clonal blood TCR repertoires than untreated cancer patients.

Rearranged V-D-J TRB sequences were amplified with a mixed TRB-A/B primer pool. TCRdb analysed the multiplex PCR reads with MiXCR anew, one entry per CDR3 protein. The data contain 1,400 or so distinct CDR3 sequences, nearly 25% of them singletons. Sample: blood. This receptor was obtained from a human donor in good health. The chain carries TRBV27 and TRBJ2-7; D is unclear. CDR3 sequence: CASSPRVLNYEQYF. The CDR3 DNA is TGTGCCAGCAGTCCCCGGGTCCTCAATTACGAGCAGTACTTC.